The 17 T cell receptor beta chains below were found in one sample sequenced in a study of blood T cell repertoires in COVID-19. The data were produced by immunoSEQ multiplex PCR, yet TCRdb's version contains in-frame clones alone and is incomplete. The sample includes about 26,000 clones, about 87% of them seen just once. The sample consisted of peripheral blood. The origin of the receptors is a human donor in a cohort sampled during active COVID-19.

The V call is TRBV5-4, the J call TRBJ1-3; D uncertain. CDR1 and CDR2 from the germline V gene are SGHNT and YYREEE (reference sequence). Trimming pared 3 bases from V and 1 base from J, leaving 8 bases between. The CDR3 has 14 amino acids. CDR3: CASSSDWSGNTIYF. The CDR3 DNA is TGTGCCAGCAGCTCGGACTGGTCTGGAAACACCATATATTTT.

The CDR3 here is CAISMGASSEAFF. In nucleotides, the CDR3 is TGTGCCATCTCAATGGGGGCGAGCTCTGAAGCTTTCTTT. The chain uses TRBV10-3 and TRBJ1-1, with a possible D match to TRBD1 (6 bases). Trimming took 8 bases from V and 6 from J, leaving 16 bases between them. Germline V gene sequence: CDR1 ENHRY, CDR2 SYGVKD. The CDR3 sequence is 13 residues long.

This sequence joins TRBV5-1 and TRBJ2-7; TRBD1 agrees at 9 bases. Losses at the gene ends were 4 bases for V and 5 bases for J; bases not matched to a gene: 13. Germline CDR1 is SGHRS and CDR2 is YFSETQ. This CDR3 region has 16 residues. CDR3 sequence reads: CASSQAVGQGMNEQYF. The CDR3 coding sequence is TGCGCCAGCAGCCAGGCTGTAGGACAGGGGATGAACGAGCAGTACTTC.

The chain has TRBV4-1 and TRBJ1-4; 10 nucleotides line up with TRBD1. The CDR3 is 15 residues long. Germline CDR1 MGHRA, CDR2 YSYEKL. The ends lost 5 bases at V and 3 bases at J; junction bases unmatched: 3. The CDR3 DNA follows: TGCGCCAGCAGCTTAGGGACAGGGGCTAATGAAAAACTGTTTTTT. This translates into CASSLGTGANEKLFF.

V gene TRBV6-4 combines with J gene TRBJ2-1; no definite D call. Trimming took 0 bases from V and 6 from J, leaving 3 bases between them. Germline CDR1 and CDR2: MRHNA and SNTAGT. The CDR3 is made up of 12 amino acids. The CDR3 sequence: CASSDSSNEQFF. The CDR3 DNA reads as TGTGCCAGCAGTGACTCGAGCAATGAGCAGTTCTTC.

The chain has TRBV7-2 and TRBJ1-1, with TRBD1 identical over 7 bases. Germline CDR1 is SGHTA and CDR2 is FQGNSA. The junction had 15 bases not matched to a gene; V was cut back by 1 base and J by 1 base. CDR3 length: 19 residues. The CDR3 region is CASSLGHPGTARGNTEAFF. The DNA for the CDR3 is TGTGCCAGCAGCTTAGGTCACCCCGGGACAGCCCGAGGGAACACTGAAGCTTTCTTT.

The V and J genes are TRBV4-1 and TRBJ2-1; TRBD2 aligns across 8 bases. From germline, CDR1 is MGHRA and CDR2 YSYEKL. This CDR3 has 18 amino acids. The trim removed 0 bases at V and 6 bases at J, leaving 13 bases unmatched. CDR3 nucleotide sequence: TGCGCCAGCAGCCAAGAGGCCCCCGGGGGCGGGAGGTCCAATGAGCAGTTCTTC. Its protein is CASSQEAPGGGRSNEQFF.

The chain couples TRBV6-5 to TRBJ2-1; a possible D gene is TRBD2 (7 bases). The germline V gene encodes CDR1 MNHEY and CDR2 SVGAGI. This CDR3 contains 16 residues. V gave up 4 bases and J gave up 0 bases, with 13 bases separating them. The CDR3 nucleotides read TGTGCCAGCAGTTTCGGGGGGCCGAGCTCCTACAATGAGCAGTTCTTC. This sequence encodes CASSFGGPSSYNEQFF.

The chain uses TRBV12-3 or TRBV12-4 and TRBJ2-1; D not certain. Trimming cost V 4 bases and J 9 bases, with 7 bases left between them. The CDR3 is made up of 11 amino acids. The CDR3 region is CASSSSGEQFF. In DNA form, the CDR3 reads TGTGCCAGCAGTTCATCGGGTGAGCAGTTCTTC.

The V and J genes are TRBV7-3 and TRBJ2-2, with 7 bases that match TRBD1. This CDR3 is 15 amino acids long. CDR1 and CDR2 (germline): SGHTA, FQGTGA. V shed 5 bases and J 6 bases; nucleotides not matched to a gene: 9. The DNA for the CDR3 is TGTGCCAGCAGCCACGGACAGGCCTGGTCCGGGGAGCTGTTTTTT. Protein product: CASSHGQAWSGELFF.

The rearrangement joins TRBV9 to TRBJ2-2, with D possibly being TRBD1 (5 bases). CDR1 SGDLS and CDR2 YYNGEE come from the germline V gene. Trimming pared 2 bases from V and 6 bases from J, leaving 11 bases between. This CDR3 has 14 residues. DNA of the CDR3: TGTGCCAGCAGCGTCAGGGTTACCCCCGGGGAGCTGTTTTTT. Amino acids: CASSVRVTPGELFF.

This chain uses TRBV6-1 with TRBJ2-3; D unresolved. Germline V gene sequence: CDR1 MNHNS, CDR2 SASEGT. V lost 2 bases to trimming and J lost 8 bases, with 11 bases between them. The CDR3 is 13 amino acids. The CDR3 here is CASSESSGTTQYF. The CDR3 coding sequence is TGTGCCAGCAGTGAATCCTCAGGTACTACGCAGTATTTT.

This chain links TRBV5-1 with TRBJ2-2; the D gene is possibly TRBD1 (5 bases). V shed 7 bases and J shed 7 bases, with 14 bases lying between them. Per the germline V gene, CDR1 is SGHRS and CDR2 is YFSETQ. There are 13 residues in the CDR3. The CDR3 loop is CASQIREDGELFF. CDR3 coding DNA: TGCGCCAGCCAAATCAGGGAAGACGGGGAGCTGTTTTTT.

The rearrangement links TRBV29-1 to TRBJ1-2, with 9 bases that match TRBD1. Trimming cost V 3 bases and J 6 bases; bases outside gene matches: 11. Per germline, CDR1 SQVTM and CDR2 ANQGSEA. CDR3 length: 15 residues. The CDR3 reads CSVDGVGTGSDGYTF. CDR3 sequence (DNA): TGCAGCGTTGATGGTGTTGGGACAGGGTCTGATGGCTACACCTTC.

CDR3 nucleotide sequence: TGTGCCAGCACCCCCAGGGGTGGGACTGAAGCTTTCTTT. Translated, it gives CASTPRGGTEAFF. The chain has TRBV11-2 and TRBJ1-1, with D possibly TRBD1 on 6 matching bases. With 7 bases removed from V and 5 bases from J, the gap between germline ends came to 14 bases. Germline V gene data show CDR1 as SGHAT and CDR2 as FQNNGV. The CDR3 has 13 residues.

The rearrangement links TRBV5-1 to TRBJ1-5; the D is unclear. Trimming took 0 bases from V and 2 from J, leaving 9 bases between them. The length of the CDR3 is 15 residues. Germline V gene lookup returns CDR1 SGHRS and CDR2 YFSETQ. CDR3 sequence: CASSLDSSGNQPQHF. The CDR3 nucleotides read TGCGCCAGCAGCTTGGACTCTAGTGGCAATCAGCCCCAGCATTTT.

The chain combines TRBV7-9 with TRBJ1-2; no clear D gene. The germline gives CDR1 SEHNR, CDR2 FQNEAQ (reference sequence). The V gene lost 4 bases and the J gene lost 7 bases, with 25 bases spanning the gap. The CDR3 extends over 17 amino acids. The CDR3 here is CASSSTAAGQPLSGYTF. The CDR3, as DNA: TGTGCCAGCAGCTCTACCGCTGCGGGCCAGCCCTTGAGTGGCTACACCTTC.